These T cell receptor beta chains were read from a single sample in a study of T cells in Graves' hyperthyroidism and ophthalmopathy. One entry per CDR3 protein results from TCRdb running MiXCR on the multiplex PCR reads. The repertoire holds hundreds of thousands of distinct CDR3 sequences, 20% to 25% seen once, with around 50% in the top ten. Material: blood. All receptors come from a woman between 65 and 79 years old with Graves' ophthalmopathy. Each CDR3 is given with its conserved first and last residue. Fields, in order: J gene, V gene, D gene, CDR3 length, clone size, CDR3 DNA, CDR3 protein. The D gene is left open where the match is weak. Clone size is stated in some rows and not others, as once, few, many or a class when expanded.

j_call: TRBJ2-3; v_call: TRBV30; d_call: .; cdr3_length: 13; clone_size: .; cdr3_nt: TGTGCCTGGAGTGTAGGGTACACAGATACGCAGTATTTT; cdr3_aa: CAWSVGYTDTQYF
j_call: TRBJ2-5; v_call: TRBV20-1; d_call: TRBD1; cdr3_length: 13; clone_size: many; cdr3_nt: TGCAGTGCTCGTCGCTCAGGGGGAGAGACCCAGTACTTC; cdr3_aa: CSARRSGGETQYF
j_call: TRBJ1-4; v_call: TRBV7-2; d_call: .; cdr3_length: 13; clone_size: many; cdr3_nt: TGTGCCAGCAGCCTGAGCCAATATGAAAAACTGTTTTTT; cdr3_aa: CASSLSQYEKLFF
j_call: TRBJ2-7; v_call: TRBV6-2/TRBV6-3; d_call: TRBD2; cdr3_length: 14; clone_size: once; cdr3_nt: TGTGCCAGCAGTTACTCGGGAGGGAACTACGAGCAGTACTTC; cdr3_aa: CASSYSGGNYEQYF
j_call: TRBJ1-2; v_call: TRBV4-3; d_call: .; cdr3_length: 13; clone_size: .; cdr3_nt: TGCGCCAGCAGCCAAGAGAGAGGTTATGGCTACACCTTC; cdr3_aa: CASSQERGYGYTF
j_call: TRBJ1-2; v_call: TRBV4-1; d_call: .; cdr3_length: 15; clone_size: .; cdr3_nt: TGCGCCAGCAGCCAAGATGTCGGGGCAACCTATGGCTACACCTTC; cdr3_aa: CASSQDVGATYGYTF
j_call: TRBJ2-7; v_call: TRBV7-8; d_call: TRBD1; cdr3_length: 15; clone_size: many; cdr3_nt: TGTGCCAGCAGCTTAGCCCGGGACAGCGCCTACGAGCAGTACTTC; cdr3_aa: CASSLARDSAYEQYF
j_call: TRBJ1-5; v_call: TRBV12-3/TRBV12-4; d_call: .; cdr3_length: 12; clone_size: .; cdr3_nt: TGTGCCAGCAGTTGGATCGACGGGCCCCAGCATTTT; cdr3_aa: CASSWIDGPQHF
j_call: TRBJ1-6; v_call: TRBV6-1; d_call: TRBD1; cdr3_length: 16; clone_size: .; cdr3_nt: TGTGCCAGCAGTCGCTCCGGACAGGGAGGGGGTTCACCCCTCCACTTT; cdr3_aa: CASSRSGQGGGSPLHF
j_call: TRBJ2-5; v_call: TRBV28; d_call: TRBD2; cdr3_length: 15; clone_size: many; cdr3_nt: TGTGCCAGCAGTTTACCAAGCGGGACCGGGGAGACCCAGTACTTC; cdr3_aa: CASSLPSGTGETQYF
j_call: TRBJ1-4; v_call: TRBV3-1; d_call: TRBD1; cdr3_length: 14; clone_size: .; cdr3_nt: TGTGCCAGCAGCTCACAGGGGGGGAGTGAAAAACTGTTTTTT; cdr3_aa: CASSSQGGSEKLFF
j_call: TRBJ1-2; v_call: TRBV5-1; d_call: .; cdr3_length: 14; clone_size: .; cdr3_nt: TGCGCCAGCAGCCCCACCGAGAGGGGCTATGGCTACACCTTC; cdr3_aa: CASSPTERGYGYTF
j_call: TRBJ1-6; v_call: TRBV7-3; d_call: TRBD1; cdr3_length: 16; clone_size: .; cdr3_nt: TGTGCCAGCAGCTTAATGGCCAGGGGGAACAATTCACTCCTCCACTTT; cdr3_aa: CASSLMARGNNSLLHF
j_call: TRBJ1-5; v_call: TRBV20-1; d_call: .; cdr3_length: 13; clone_size: many; cdr3_nt: TGCAGTGCTACACAGAATAGCAATCAGCCCCAGCATTTT; cdr3_aa: CSATQNSNQPQHF
j_call: TRBJ2-3; v_call: TRBV6-5; d_call: .; cdr3_length: 15; clone_size: .; cdr3_nt: TGTGCCAGCAGTTACTCAGCACGCCCCACAGATACGCAGTATTTT; cdr3_aa: CASSYSARPTDTQYF
j_call: TRBJ1-4; v_call: TRBV28; d_call: TRBD1; cdr3_length: 15; clone_size: .; cdr3_nt: TGTGCCAGCAGCACCGCCGGGACAGGGGGCGAAAAACTGTTTTTT; cdr3_aa: CASSTAGTGGEKLFF
j_call: TRBJ2-7; v_call: TRBV18; d_call: .; cdr3_length: 16; clone_size: .; cdr3_nt: TGTGCCAGCTCACGGGCGGAGGGTCGCGCAACCTACGAGCAGTACTTC; cdr3_aa: CASSRAEGRATYEQYF
j_call: TRBJ1-5; v_call: TRBV25-1; d_call: TRBD1; cdr3_length: 18; clone_size: .; cdr3_nt: TGTGCCAGCAGTGAATCTTCCGGGACAGGGGGCACGAATCAGCCCCAGCATTTT; cdr3_aa: CASSESSGTGGTNQPQHF
j_call: TRBJ2-7; v_call: TRBV6-1; d_call: .; cdr3_length: 13; clone_size: .; cdr3_nt: TGTGCCAGCAGTGATATCGTCTCCTACGAGCAGTACTTC; cdr3_aa: CASSDIVSYEQYF
j_call: TRBJ1-2; v_call: TRBV6-2/TRBV6-3; d_call: TRBD1; cdr3_length: 16; clone_size: .; cdr3_nt: TGTGCCAGCAGTCTAACCCGACAGGGTTTTATTTATGGCTACACCTTC; cdr3_aa: CASSLTRQGFIYGYTF
j_call: TRBJ2-3; v_call: TRBV30; d_call: TRBD1; cdr3_length: 14; clone_size: few; cdr3_nt: TGTGCCTGGGGGGACAGGGTATCTTGGTACACGCAGTATTTT; cdr3_aa: CAWGDRVSWYTQYF
j_call: TRBJ1-1; v_call: TRBV12-3/TRBV12-4; d_call: .; cdr3_length: 14; clone_size: .; cdr3_nt: TGTGCCAGCAGGAAGGACAGCATGAACACTGAAGCTTTCTTT; cdr3_aa: CASRKDSMNTEAFF
j_call: TRBJ2-5; v_call: TRBV12-3/TRBV12-4; d_call: TRBD2; cdr3_length: 14; clone_size: many; cdr3_nt: TGTGCCAGCACTCTAGCGGGAGGGTTGGAGACCCAGTACTTC; cdr3_aa: CASTLAGGLETQYF
j_call: TRBJ2-7; v_call: TRBV11-2; d_call: .; cdr3_length: 15; clone_size: .; cdr3_nt: TGTGCCAGCAGCTCAGTACGGGGACCTAATTACGAGCAGTACTTC; cdr3_aa: CASSSVRGPNYEQYF
j_call: TRBJ2-4; v_call: TRBV10-2; d_call: .; cdr3_length: 12; clone_size: .; cdr3_nt: TGCGCCAGCAGTGAGTCAGGGGGGGTTCAGTACTTC; cdr3_aa: CASSESGGVQYF
j_call: TRBJ2-1; v_call: TRBV6-2/TRBV6-3; d_call: TRBD2; cdr3_length: 16; clone_size: few; cdr3_nt: TGTGCCAGCAGTTACGGCGGGACTAGCGGGCGTCCCCCGTGGTTCTTC; cdr3_aa: CASSYGGTSGRPPWFF
j_call: TRBJ2-1; v_call: TRBV19; d_call: TRBD2; cdr3_length: 17; clone_size: .; cdr3_nt: TGTGCCAGTAGTATAGTCCTAGCGGGAGGGCCCTACAATGAGCAGTTCTTC; cdr3_aa: CASSIVLAGGPYNEQFF
j_call: TRBJ2-7; v_call: TRBV28; d_call: .; cdr3_length: 13; clone_size: .; cdr3_nt: TGTGCCAGCTCATTGAGCCTGATCTACGAGCAGTACTTC; cdr3_aa: CASSLSLIYEQYF
j_call: TRBJ2-2; v_call: TRBV7-8; d_call: .; cdr3_length: 15; clone_size: .; cdr3_nt: TGTGCCAGCAGCTTAGACAGGGTTCACACCGGGGAGCTGTTTTTT; cdr3_aa: CASSLDRVHTGELFF
j_call: TRBJ2-7; v_call: TRBV10-3; d_call: .; cdr3_length: 14; clone_size: .; cdr3_nt: TGTGCCATCAGGGGCGGAGCCCAGGGTTACGAGCAGTACTTC; cdr3_aa: CAIRGGAQGYEQYF
j_call: TRBJ2-1; v_call: TRBV11-3; d_call: TRBD2; cdr3_length: 16; clone_size: few; cdr3_nt: TGTGCCAGCAGCTTAGGGGGGCGGGAGGGCCGGTATGAGCAGTTCTTC; cdr3_aa: CASSLGGREGRYEQFF
j_call: TRBJ1-2; v_call: TRBV20-1; d_call: .; cdr3_length: 14; clone_size: few; cdr3_nt: TGCAGTGCTAGAGAAGAACGGGACCGCTATGGCTACACCTTC; cdr3_aa: CSAREERDRYGYTF
j_call: TRBJ1-5; v_call: TRBV30; d_call: .; cdr3_length: 13; clone_size: .; cdr3_nt: TGTGCCTGGAGTAAGGGGGGGGGTCAGCCCCAGCATTTT; cdr3_aa: CAWSKGGGQPQHF
j_call: TRBJ2-1; v_call: TRBV6-2/TRBV6-3; d_call: .; cdr3_length: 15; clone_size: .; cdr3_nt: TGTGCCAGCAGTACGACTGCTAGCTCCTACAATGAGCAGTTCTTC; cdr3_aa: CASSTTASSYNEQFF
j_call: TRBJ1-2; v_call: TRBV6-1; d_call: .; cdr3_length: 13; clone_size: few; cdr3_nt: TGTGCCAGCAGTGAATCGGGGGCAAATGGCTACACCTTC; cdr3_aa: CASSESGANGYTF
j_call: TRBJ1-5; v_call: TRBV3-1; d_call: .; cdr3_length: 14; clone_size: many; cdr3_nt: TGTGCCAGCAGCCAAGGACTAGGGACGCAGCCCCAGCATTTT; cdr3_aa: CASSQGLGTQPQHF
j_call: TRBJ2-7; v_call: TRBV7-9; d_call: .; cdr3_length: 11; clone_size: few; cdr3_nt: TGTGCCAGCAGCCTACAGGGCGGGCAGTACTTC; cdr3_aa: CASSLQGGQYF
j_call: TRBJ2-7; v_call: TRBV18; d_call: .; cdr3_length: 15; clone_size: .; cdr3_nt: TGTGCCAGCTCACCCCAGGTGGCTAGCCTCAACGAGCAGTACTTC; cdr3_aa: CASSPQVASLNEQYF
j_call: TRBJ2-7; v_call: TRBV20-1; d_call: .; cdr3_length: 13; clone_size: .; cdr3_nt: TGCAGTGCGCCGTCCGGGTTCTCCTACGAGCAGTACTTC; cdr3_aa: CSAPSGFSYEQYF
j_call: TRBJ1-2; v_call: TRBV2; d_call: .; cdr3_length: 13; clone_size: many; cdr3_nt: TGTGCCAGCAGTGTCGGCCAGGGCCATGGCTACACCTTC; cdr3_aa: CASSVGQGHGYTF
j_call: TRBJ1-2; v_call: TRBV19; d_call: .; cdr3_length: 12; clone_size: few; cdr3_nt: TGTGCCAGTACCGAGGGAGGGTACGGCTACACCTTC; cdr3_aa: CASTEGGYGYTF
j_call: TRBJ2-3; v_call: TRBV6-2/TRBV6-3; d_call: .; cdr3_length: 19; clone_size: many; cdr3_nt: TGTGCCAGCAGTTACCCGGCGGATGGCGTACGAGGGGTCACAGATACGCAGTATTTT; cdr3_aa: CASSYPADGVRGVTDTQYF
j_call: TRBJ2-3; v_call: TRBV20-1; d_call: TRBD2; cdr3_length: 13; clone_size: few; cdr3_nt: TGCAGTGCTTGGACTAGCGTAAGAGATACGCAGTATTTT; cdr3_aa: CSAWTSVRDTQYF
j_call: TRBJ2-3; v_call: TRBV9; d_call: TRBD1; cdr3_length: 15; clone_size: .; cdr3_nt: TGTGCCAGCAGCCCGGGTGGGACAGACACAGATACGCAGTATTTT; cdr3_aa: CASSPGGTDTDTQYF
j_call: TRBJ2-5; v_call: TRBV2; d_call: .; cdr3_length: 14; clone_size: many; cdr3_nt: TGTGCCAGCAGTTCTACGACAGGAGCAGGGGCCCAGTACTTC; cdr3_aa: CASSSTTGAGAQYF
j_call: TRBJ2-6; v_call: TRBV18; d_call: .; cdr3_length: 15; clone_size: few; cdr3_nt: TGTGCCAGCTCACCACCAAATTCTGGGGCCAACGTCCTGACTTTC; cdr3_aa: CASSPPNSGANVLTF
j_call: TRBJ2-5; v_call: TRBV12-3/TRBV12-4; d_call: .; cdr3_length: 15; clone_size: many; cdr3_nt: TGTGCCAGCAGTTTAGGGGGTCACGCCCAAGAGACCCAGTACTTC; cdr3_aa: CASSLGGHAQETQYF
j_call: TRBJ1-6; v_call: TRBV2; d_call: .; cdr3_length: 13; clone_size: many; cdr3_nt: TGTGCCAGCAAGATGGACAGAGGGACACCCCTCCACTTT; cdr3_aa: CASKMDRGTPLHF
j_call: TRBJ2-3; v_call: TRBV12-5; d_call: .; cdr3_length: 16; clone_size: once; cdr3_nt: TGTGCTAGTGCCAACCTGGTGGGGGGAAACACAGATACGCAGTATTTT; cdr3_aa: CASANLVGGNTDTQYF
j_call: TRBJ2-1; v_call: TRBV2; d_call: TRBD1; cdr3_length: 14; clone_size: .; cdr3_nt: TGTGCCAGCCTGGGACAGAGCTCCTACAATGAGCAGTTCTTC; cdr3_aa: CASLGQSSYNEQFF
j_call: TRBJ2-1; v_call: TRBV6-1; d_call: .; cdr3_length: 16; clone_size: .; cdr3_nt: TGTGCCAGCCGACCCGTTTTAAGTAGCTCCTACAATGAGCAGTTCTTC; cdr3_aa: CASRPVLSSSYNEQFF
j_call: TRBJ1-5; v_call: TRBV28; d_call: .; cdr3_length: 15; clone_size: .; cdr3_nt: TGTGCCAGCAGCCCCAGGGGTTTCCCTAATCAGCCCCAGCATTTT; cdr3_aa: CASSPRGFPNQPQHF